The 23 T cell receptor beta chains listed next were all sequenced from one sample in a study of blood T cells in healthy people across ages. The authors ran a second PCR of about 7 to 11 cycles using a sample-barcoded 5' primer and a J-beta primer mix. TCRdb reanalysed the 5' RACE reads using MiXCR and keeps one entry per CDR3 protein. The profile shows around 1,600,000 distinct CDR3 sequences, less than 45% of them singletons. Sequenced input: blood. The source of these receptors is a young woman in good health.

This chain joins TRBV20-1 and TRBJ2-5; 8 bases match TRBD2. Germline V gene sequence: CDR1 DFQATT, CDR2 SNEGSKA (reference sequence). This CDR3 comprises 16 residues. Trimming took 0 bases from V and 4 from J; bases not matched to a gene: 10. The CDR3 coding sequence is TGCAGTGCTAGAGAGTGGAGACGGGGGGGCCGAGAGACCCAGTACTTC. Translation gives CSAREWRRGGRETQYF.

The genes are TRBV20-1 and TRBJ2-1, with 7 bases aligning to TRBD2. After removal of 5 bases from V and 2 bases from J, the junction contained 3 bases not matched to a gene. The CDR3 loop spans 13 amino acids. Germline V CDR1 and CDR2: DFQATT, SNEGSKA (reference sequence). The CDR3 loop is CSAVAGAYNEQFF. The CDR3 region has the DNA TGCAGTGCTGTAGCGGGCGCCTACAATGAGCAGTTCTTC.

This clonotype has just a few counts. The chain couples TRBV6-5 to TRBJ2-7, with 8 nucleotides matching TRBD2. CDR3 length: 13 amino acids. The V segment lost 5 bases and the J segment 3 bases; nucleotides outside the gene matches: 3. Germline CDR1 MNHEY, CDR2 SVGAGI. As DNA, the CDR3 is TGTGCCAGCAGTCGGACTAGCTTCTACGAGCAGTACTTC. Amino acids: CASSRTSFYEQYF.

The CDR3 region has the DNA TGTGCCAGCAGTCGACAGGGGGCGATAACCGGGGAGCTGTTTTTT. Encoded protein: CASSRQGAITGELFF. V gene TRBV6-5 combines with J gene TRBJ2-2; 10 positions match TRBD1. The CDR3 extends over 15 amino acids. The V gene's germline CDR1 is MNHEY and CDR2 SVGAGI. V shed 5 bases and J 5 bases; nucleotides not matched to a gene: 5.

This chain connects TRBV20-1 to TRBJ2-3; unclear D gene. Germline CDR1 is DFQATT and CDR2 is SNEGSKA (reference sequence). The CDR3 sequence is 24 residues long. Between the trimmed V and J ends, which lost 8 bases and 2 bases, there was a span of 47 bases. The CDR3 protein is CSSTGSRRMTSGPRIGVFTDTQYF. Written as DNA, the CDR3 is TGCAGTTCTACGGGCTCTCGGAGAATGACGAGTGGACCCAGGATAGGAGTTTTCACAGATACGCAGTATTTT.

In this sample, this clonotype turned up a few times. The chain uses TRBV6-5 and TRBJ1-2, with 7 bases matching TRBD1. The J segment lost 0 bases and the V segment lost 0 bases, leaving 4 bases of the junction unmatched. The CDR3 runs to 16 residues. Germline V gene lookup returns CDR1 MNHEY and CDR2 SVGAGI. The CDR3 region has the DNA TGTGCCAGCAGTTACTCGGGGGACAGAGCTAACTATGGCTACACCTTC. This encodes CASSYSGDRANYGYTF.

The chain is built from TRBV20-1 and TRBJ2-7; 8 nucleotides align to TRBD2. The CDR3 has 12 amino acids. Germline lookup yields CDR1 DFQATT and CDR2 SNEGSKA (reference sequence). V lost 4 bases, J lost 6 bases, and 5 bases stayed unmatched. CDR3 sequence: CSAKAGVGEQYF. The CDR3 coding sequence is TGCAGTGCTAAAGCGGGAGTAGGCGAGCAGTACTTC.

V usage is TRBV27 and J usage is TRBJ2-3; D unclear. Germline V gene lookup returns CDR1 MNHEY and CDR2 SMNVEV (reference sequence). This CDR3 has 14 amino acids. V shed 3 bases and J shed 4 bases, with 11 bases lying between them. CDR3 in amino acids: CASSFLARADTQYF. The DNA of the CDR3 is TGTGCCAGCAGTTTCCTGGCTAGGGCAGATACGCAGTATTTT.

V and J are TRBV12-3 or TRBV12-4 and TRBJ2-3; TRBD2 aligns across 7 bases. The V gene end was trimmed by 3 bases and the J gene end by 2 bases; junction bases not matched to a gene: 8. The CDR3 is 16 residues long. The CDR3 reads CASSLGGGRDTDTQYF. The CDR3 DNA reads as TGTGCCAGCAGTTTGGGCGGAGGGAGGGACACAGATACGCAGTATTTT.

J is TRBJ1-2 and V is TRBV7-2, with a possible D match to TRBD1 (5 bases). The V gene lost 5 bases and the J gene lost 6 bases, with 19 bases spanning the gap. The CDR3 is 15 residues long. Germline assignment: CDR1 SGHTA and CDR2 FQGNSA. CDR3 loop: CASSPPEVGADGYTF. Here the CDR3 DNA reads TGTGCCAGCAGCCCCCCGGAGGTCGGGGCGGATGGCTACACCTTC.

This rearrangement joins TRBV4-2 to TRBJ2-3; 8 nucleotides match TRBD1. The length of the CDR3 is 14 residues. The trim removed 4 bases at V and 6 bases at J, leaving 6 bases unmatched. The germline V gene has CDR1 LGHNA and CDR2 YNFKEQ. The CDR3 reads CASSPQGAGDTQYF. CDR3 coding DNA: TGTGCCAGCAGCCCCCAGGGGGCGGGGGATACGCAGTATTTT.

The rearrangement joins TRBV10-2 to TRBJ2-6; D gene uncertain. Germline CDR1 and CDR2: WSHSY and SAAADI. V shed 7 bases and J shed 1 base, with 11 bases lying between them. The CDR3 runs to 15 residues. The CDR3 sequence is CASKGWNSGANVLTF. CDR3 coding DNA: TGCGCCAGCAAGGGCTGGAATTCTGGGGCCAACGTCCTGACTTTC.

The genes are TRBV28 and TRBJ1-2, with D unresolved. CDR3 length: 14 residues. Trimming removed 5 bases from V and 3 bases from J, with 13 bases in between. CDR1 and CDR2 from the germline V gene are MDHEN and SYDVKM. The CDR3 DNA is TGTGCCAGCAGTGACCGGTCAGCCTACTATGGCTACACCTTC. Translated: CASSDRSAYYGYTF.

The chain joins TRBV7-2 to TRBJ1-2, with 9 bases fitting TRBD1. The germline gives CDR1 SGHTA, CDR2 FQGNSA. V lost 6 bases, J lost 6 bases, and 8 bases stayed unmatched. The CDR3 has 14 residues. This chain's CDR3 is CASRQNRGLDGYTF. DNA for the CDR3: TGTGCCAGCAGACAAAACAGGGGGCTGGATGGCTACACCTTC.

V is TRBV20-1 and J is TRBJ1-1, with a tentative D call TRBD1 (6 bases). The CDR3 is 17 residues long. The germline V gene has CDR1 DFQATT and CDR2 SNEGSKA (reference sequence). The V gene lost 4 bases and the J gene lost 0 bases, with 21 bases spanning the gap. CDR3 in DNA: TGCAGTGCTACCAGGGGACCGCCGCTAGTTATGAACACTGAAGCTTTCTTT. The encoded protein is CSATRGPPLVMNTEAFF.

The chain is built from TRBV7-9 and TRBJ1-1; TRBD1 might be the D (5 bases). Trimming removed 5 bases at V and 0 bases at J, with 13 bases between. The CDR3 runs to 15 residues. In germline, CDR1 is SEHNR, CDR2 FQNEAQ (reference sequence). CDR3 in amino acids: CASSLGRVVNTEAFF. The CDR3, as DNA: TGTGCCAGCAGCCTGGGCAGGGTGGTGAACACTGAAGCTTTCTTT. The full variable domain, its missing parts supplied by reference TRBV7-9 and TRBJ1-1, is DTGVSQNPRHKITKRGQNVTFRCDPISEHNRLYWYRQTLGQGPEFLTYFQNEAQLEKSRLLSDRFSAERPKGSFSTLEIQRTEQGDSAMYLCASSLGRVVNTEAFFGQGTRLTVV.

This clonotype was found a few times. V usage is TRBV27 and J usage is TRBJ2-1, with D possibly being TRBD1 (6 bases). Germline V lookup: CDR1 MNHEY, CDR2 SMNVEV (reference sequence). Trimming shortened V by 5 bases and J by 8 bases, and 16 bases separated the two germline ends. This CDR3 contains 14 residues. DNA of the CDR3: TGTGCCAGCAGTCCACAGGGATATACACATGAGCAGTTCTTC. Its protein is CASSPQGYTHEQFF.

This chain links TRBV5-6 with TRBJ2-5; 11 positions agree with TRBD1. The V segment lost 4 bases and the J segment 9 bases; nucleotides outside the gene matches: 14. The CDR3 loop spans 16 amino acids. The germline gives CDR1 SGHDT, CDR2 YYEEEE. The CDR3 sequence: CASSIRTGGAVGPQYF. The CDR3 nucleotides read TGTGCCAGCAGCATTAGGACAGGGGGCGCGGTTGGTCCCCAGTACTTC.

The chain is built from TRBV2 and TRBJ2-4; 8 nucleotides agree with TRBD1. J gave up 13 bases and V 9 bases, and 17 bases lay outside the gene matches. There are 14 residues in the CDR3. Germline CDR1 and CDR2: SNHLY and FYNNEI. For the CDR3, the DNA is TGTGCCAGGGAAGAGCCGGGACAGGCCTACAAGCAGTACTTC. It is translated as CAREEPGQAYKQYF.

This clonotype was seen a single time. This chain links TRBV27 with TRBJ2-4, with D perhaps TRBD1 (6 bases). The last part of the DNA fits TRBJ2-7 better; the J call may be wrong. The CDR3 totals 15 residues. Looked up from germline, CDR1 is MNHEY and CDR2 is SMNVEV (reference sequence). This chain's CDR3 is CASSLFMGHTYEQYF. Written as DNA, the CDR3 is TGTGCCAGCAGTTTATTTATGGGACACACCTACGAGCAGTACTTC.

The chain is built from TRBV7-2 and TRBJ2-7, with 11 positions matching TRBD2. CDR3 length: 14 residues. J was trimmed by 6 bases and V by 5 bases; bases with no gene match: 6. Germline V gene data show CDR1 as SGHTA and CDR2 as FQGNSA. The CDR3: CASSPLLAGGEQYF. The DNA of the CDR3 is TGTGCCAGCAGCCCTCTGCTAGCGGGGGGCGAGCAGTACTTC.

The rearrangement uses TRBV6-5 and TRBJ2-1; D is ambiguous. The CDR3 length is 14 residues. Trimming left V 0 bases short and J 8 bases short, with 11 bases between. Germline CDR1 MNHEY, CDR2 SVGAGI. This chain's CDR3 is CASSYSKWSHEQFF. CDR3 DNA sequence: TGTGCCAGCAGTTACTCGAAATGGTCCCATGAGCAGTTCTTC.

The V call is TRBV6-2 or TRBV6-3, the J call TRBJ2-5, with a possible D match to TRBD2 (5 bases). The DNA end is a closer match to TRBJ2-7, so the J assignment may be wrong. The CDR3 consists of 17 residues. Germline V gene data show CDR1 as MNHEY and CDR2 as SVGEGT. The CDR3 spells CASSLGPWTPEDDEQYF. CDR3 in DNA: TGTGCCAGCAGTTTGGGCCCCTGGACTCCGGAGGACGACGAGCAGTACTTC.